This TCR beta chain was documented in a study of T cell repertoires in cytomegalovirus infection. Turning to the study itself: Epitope selection comprised recently identified HLA-C-restricted CMV epitopes and well-studied HLA-B-restricted CMV epitopes. Notes on the study in general: Across the ex vivo response, the dominant clonotypes were HLA-C-restricted CMV-specific TCR beta clonotypes.

A word on this clonotype: Its target is unknown.

TCRdb called the reads again in MiXCR, with one record for every CDR3 protein. The sample yields 100,000 or so distinct CDR3 sequences, under 45% seen once. Germline V CDR1 and CDR2: SGHVS, FNYEAQ. This CDR3 is 13 amino acids long. With 4 bases removed from V and 10 bases from J, the gap between germline ends came to 16 bases. The chain combines TRBV7-6 with TRBJ1-1, with D perhaps matching TRBD1 (5 bases). This clonotype originated in a human donor in good health (CMV status not recorded). Some clones in this sample may be carry-over from other donors' samples. The sample consisted of CD8+ T cells from cultured PBMCs, taken from culture after CMV antigen stimulation. CDR3 protein: CASSYDSRSAAFF. In DNA, the CDR3 is TGTGCCAGCAGCTATGACAGCCGCTCGGCAGCTTTCTTT.